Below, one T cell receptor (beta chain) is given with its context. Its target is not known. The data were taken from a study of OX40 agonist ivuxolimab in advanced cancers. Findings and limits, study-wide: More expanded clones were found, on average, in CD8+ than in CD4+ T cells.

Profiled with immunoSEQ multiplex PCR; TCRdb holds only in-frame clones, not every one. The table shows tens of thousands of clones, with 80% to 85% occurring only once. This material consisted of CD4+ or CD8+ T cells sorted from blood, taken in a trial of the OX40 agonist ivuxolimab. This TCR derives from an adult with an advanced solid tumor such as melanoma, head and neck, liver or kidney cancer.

The CDR3 is CASSFSDSILYTGELFF. The CDR3 DNA is TGTGCCAGCAGTTTTTCCGACTCAATCCTTTACACCGGGGAGCTGTTTTTT. The rearrangement links TRBV27 to TRBJ2-2; D gene ambiguous. Germline loops: CDR1 MNHEY, CDR2 SMNVEV (reference sequence). The ends were cut back, 3 bases at V and 3 bases at J, with 17 bases in the middle. The CDR3 loop spans 17 amino acids.